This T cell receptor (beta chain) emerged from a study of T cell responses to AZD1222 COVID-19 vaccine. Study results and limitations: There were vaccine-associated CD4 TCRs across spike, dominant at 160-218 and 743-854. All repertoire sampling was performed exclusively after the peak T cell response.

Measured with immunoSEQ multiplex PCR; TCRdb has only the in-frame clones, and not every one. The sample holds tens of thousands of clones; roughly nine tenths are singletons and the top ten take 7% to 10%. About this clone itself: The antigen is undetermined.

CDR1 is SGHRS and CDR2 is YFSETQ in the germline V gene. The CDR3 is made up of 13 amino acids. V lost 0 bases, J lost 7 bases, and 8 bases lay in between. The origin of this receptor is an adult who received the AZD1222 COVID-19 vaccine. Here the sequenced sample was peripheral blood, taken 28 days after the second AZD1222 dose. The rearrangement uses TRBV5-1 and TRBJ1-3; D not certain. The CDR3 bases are TGCGCCAGCAGCTTGGGCTTGGGGAACACCATATATTTT. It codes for CASSLGLGNTIYF. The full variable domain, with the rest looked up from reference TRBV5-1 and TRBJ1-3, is KAGVTQTPRYLIKTRGQQVTLSCSPISGHRSVSWYQQTPGQGLQFLFEYFSETQRNKGNFPGRFSGRQFSNSRSEMNVSTLELGDSALYLCASSLGLGNTIYFGEGSWLTVV.